This TCR beta chain was sequenced in a study of OX40 agonist ivuxolimab in advanced cancers. Study findings and constraints: Clones of CD4+ and CD8+ blood T cells grew by week 6 at doses of 0.1 to 3.0 mg/kg. Average numbers of expanded clones were greater in CD8+ T cells than in CD4+.

As to this clone: The antigen is not known.

The CDR3 has 13 amino acids. Germline assignment: CDR1 SGHTA and CDR2 FQGNSA. V was cut by 1 base and J by 5 bases, with 6 bases left in between. Assay used: immunoSEQ multiplex PCR; TCRdb lists only in-frame clones, some missing. The sample contains 60,000 to 95,000 clones, less than 90% of which appear only once. Sequencing was performed on CD4+ or CD8+ T cells sorted from blood, taken in a trial of the OX40 agonist ivuxolimab. This TCR derives from an adult with an advanced solid tumor such as melanoma, head and neck, liver or kidney cancer. This sequence joins TRBV7-2 and TRBJ1-5; D gene uncertain. CDR3 protein: CASSLDNYQPQHF. The CDR3 coding sequence is TGTGCCAGCAGCTTAGACAATTATCAGCCCCAGCATTTT. Combining the CDR3 with reference TRBV7-2 and TRBJ1-5 gives the whole variable domain GAGVSQSPSNKVTEKGKDVELRCDPISGHTALYWYRQSLGQGLEFLIYFQGNSAPDKSGLPSDRFSAERTGGSVSTLTIQRTQQEDSAVYLCASSLDNYQPQHFGDGTRLSIL.